One sample yielded the 21 T cell receptor beta chains listed below, sequenced in a study of CD8 T cells in ankylosing spondylitis. One entry per CDR3 protein results from TCRdb running MiXCR on the 5' RACE reads. In the table there are about 220,000 distinct CDR3 sequences, roughly 25% of which are singletons. The source material was blood, either unsorted or a sorted T cell fraction (not recorded which). These receptors originate from a male donor with ankylosing spondylitis or in good health (not recorded which).

CDR3 in amino acids: CASSSGTRSYNEQFF. CDR3 sequence (DNA): TGTGCCAGCAGCTCCGGGACTAGATCCTACAATGAGCAGTTCTTC. The rearrangement uses TRBV7-6 and TRBJ2-1; TRBD2 matches at 8 bases. V was pared by 4 bases and J by 1 base, with 3 bases of the junction left unmatched. The germline gives CDR1 SGHVS, CDR2 FNYEAQ. CDR3 size: 15 residues. Full variable domain (missing parts from reference TRBV7-6 and TRBJ2-1): GAGVSQSPRYKVTKRGQDVALRCDPISGHVSLYWYRQALGQGPEFLTYFNYEAQQDKSGLPNDRFSAERPEGSISTLTIQRTEQRDSAMYRCASSSGTRSYNEQFFGPGTRLTVL.

A remark on this clonotype: A much larger clone lies one base from this, so it may be a read error. CDR3 in DNA: TGCGCCAGCAGCCACCCGTTAGGTGAAAAACTGTTTTTT. Translation: CASSHPLGEKLFF. The chain links TRBV4-1 to TRBJ1-4; D is unresolved. V gave up 3 bases and J gave up 7 bases, with 9 bases separating them. Germline V gene data show CDR1 as MGHRA and CDR2 as YSYEKL. The CDR3 is 13 amino acids.

The table lists this clonotype with many counts. The rearrangement uses TRBV20-1 and TRBJ1-5; TRBD1 matches at 7 bases. The CDR3 is made up of 14 amino acids. Unmatched junction bases numbered 6, after V lost 6 bases and J lost 1 base. Germline V lookup: CDR1 DFQATT, CDR2 SNEGSKA (reference sequence). The CDR3 here is CSAQGGLSNQPQHF. In nucleotides, the CDR3 is TGCAGTGCCCAGGGGGGACTAAGCAATCAGCCCCAGCATTTT.

The table lists this clonotype with many counts. The chain joins TRBV29-1 to TRBJ1-1; possibly TRBD1 for D (5 bases). This CDR3 is 11 amino acids long. V dropped 4 bases and J dropped 11 bases, with 14 bases sitting between them. Germline-derived CDR1 and CDR2 are SQVTM and ANQGSEA. The CDR3 loop is CSVARGLEAFF. In nucleotides, the CDR3 is TGCAGCGTTGCGAGGGGTTTGGAGGCTTTCTTT. Combining the CDR3 with reference TRBV29-1 and TRBJ1-1 gives the whole variable domain SAVISQKPSRDICQRGTSLTIQCQVDSQVTMMFWYRQQPGQSLTLIATANQGSEATYESGFVIDKFPISRPNLTFSTLTVSNMSPEDSSIYLCSVARGLEAFFGQGTRLTVV.

There are many counts of this clonotype. The V and J genes are TRBV6-2 or TRBV6-3 and TRBJ2-1, with TRBD2 identical over 10 bases. CDR3 length: 22 residues. V lost 2 bases and J lost 0; bases outside the gene matches: 19. Looked up from germline, CDR1 is MNHEY and CDR2 is SVGEGT. DNA for the CDR3: TGTGCCAGCAGTTACGGGGGTGCCGGGACTAGCGACAAACGACGCTCCTACAATGAGCAGTTCTTC. Protein sequence: CASSYGGAGTSDKRRSYNEQFF.

The chain has TRBV20-1 and TRBJ2-1, with 10 bases that match TRBD2. This CDR3 spans 16 amino acids. With V trimmed by 3 bases and J by 2 bases, 7 bases remained unmatched. The germline CDR1 and CDR2 sequences are DFQATT and SNEGSKA (reference sequence). The CDR3 sequence is CSARSSSGRAYNEQFF. The CDR3 DNA reads as TGCAGTGCTAGGAGTTCGAGCGGGAGGGCCTACAATGAGCAGTTCTTC.

The chain is built from TRBV20-1 and TRBJ2-5; D call uncertain. CDR3 length: 15 amino acids. CDR1 DFQATT and CDR2 SNEGSKA come from the germline V gene (reference sequence). V gave up 3 bases and J gave up 5 bases, with 19 bases separating them. CDR3 protein: CSASFGPILRETQYF. In nucleotides, the CDR3 is TGCAGTGCTAGCTTTGGCCCCATCTTGAGGGAGACCCAGTACTTC.

This clonotype was recorded at least ten times. The rearrangement links TRBV12-3 or TRBV12-4 to TRBJ1-2; D call uncertain. Trimming took off 5 bases at V and 7 bases at J, with 8 bases between the two ends. The CDR3 extends over 11 amino acids. This chain's CDR3 is CASSLSSGYTF. CDR3 coding DNA: TGTGCCAGCAGTCTTTCAAGTGGCTACACCTTC.

At least ten counts were recorded for this clonotype. The rearrangement uses TRBV20-1 and TRBJ2-1; 12 positions match TRBD2. This CDR3 has 17 residues. The V gene end was trimmed by 4 bases and the J gene end by 6 bases; junction bases not matched to a gene: 13. In germline, CDR1 is DFQATT, CDR2 SNEGSKA (reference sequence). The CDR3 DNA sequence: TGCAGTGCTACCGCTAGCGGGAGGGCCGGGGACGTCAATGAGCAGTTCTTC. Translating gives CSATASGRAGDVNEQFF.

This clonotype has just a few counts. This chain joins TRBV5-1 and TRBJ2-7; D ambiguous. CDR3 length: 11 residues. Trimming removed 4 bases at V and 4 bases at J, with 6 bases between. Germline CDR1 is SGHRS and CDR2 is YFSETQ. As DNA, the CDR3 is TGCGCCAGCAGCGAGGAATACGAGCAGTACTTC. Its protein is CASSEEYEQYF.

Ten or more counts support this clonotype. The CDR3 DNA is TGTGCCAGCTCACCGGGGGTCCGCTACGAGCAGTACTTC. Translating gives CASSPGVRYEQYF. The chain joins TRBV18 to TRBJ2-7; D is tentatively TRBD1 or TRBD2 (5 bases each). The germline V gene encodes CDR1 KGHSH and CDR2 LQKENI. V was pared by 3 bases and J by 3 bases, with 9 bases between. The CDR3 runs to 13 residues.

The chain carries TRBV29-1 and TRBJ2-3; TRBD1 is a possible D gene (5 bases). CDR1 and CDR2 (germline): SQVTM, ANQGSEA. Trimming pared 3 bases from V and 2 bases from J, leaving 9 bases between. This CDR3 has 13 amino acids. The CDR3 is CSVDDSPTDTQYF. The CDR3 DNA is TGCAGCGTTGACGACAGTCCCACAGATACGCAGTATTTT.

This clonotype was seen more than once but under ten times. The genes are TRBV12-3 or TRBV12-4 and TRBJ2-7; D perhaps matches TRBD1 (6 bases). Trimming left V 3 bases short and J 5 bases short, with 20 bases between. The CDR3 spans 16 residues. CDR3 in DNA: TGTGCCAGCAGTTTGGGCCTCCGGACAGTTCCTGACGAGCAGTACTTC. This codes for CASSLGLRTVPDEQYF.

This clonotype was found many times. The CDR3: CASTGQGVNTEAFF. CDR3 coding DNA: TGTGCCAGCACCGGACAGGGGGTGAACACTGAAGCTTTCTTT. This chain links TRBV6-1 with TRBJ1-1, with 10 nucleotides matching TRBD1. This CDR3 region has 14 residues. Germline V gene lookup returns CDR1 MNHNS and CDR2 SASEGT. Unmatched junction bases numbered 2, after V lost 7 bases and J lost 0 bases.

CDR3 sequence reads: CASADGSSGNTIYF. The CDR3 DNA reads TGCGCCAGCGCCGACGGGAGCTCTGGAAACACCATATATTTT. The chain employs TRBV5-1 and TRBJ1-3; D gene unclear. CDR1 and CDR2 (germline): SGHRS, YFSETQ. V was cut by 7 bases and J by 0 bases, with 11 bases left in between. The CDR3 loop spans 14 amino acids.

This clonotype was observed at least ten times. This chain connects TRBV7-2 to TRBJ1-5, with D perhaps matching TRBD1 (6 bases). The V gene's germline CDR1 is SGHTA and CDR2 FQGNSA. V dropped 4 bases and J dropped 3 bases, with 13 bases sitting between them. This CDR3 region has 15 residues. CDR3 loop: CASSSGGGVNQPQHF. The CDR3 nucleotides read TGTGCCAGCAGCTCTGGGGGGGGCGTCAATCAGCCCCAGCATTTT.

The rearrangement links TRBV10-3 to TRBJ2-1, with TRBD2 matching over 10 bases. CDR3 size: 14 residues. Germline V gives CDR1 ENHRY, CDR2 SYGVKD. V lost 5 bases and J lost 3; bases outside the gene matches: 1. As DNA, the CDR3 is TGTGCCATCAGTACTAGCGGGAACTACAATGAGCAGTTCTTC. This gives the protein CAISTSGNYNEQFF.

This clonotype showed up many times. The chain uses TRBV5-6 and TRBJ2-2; D ambiguous. CDR1 SGHDT and CDR2 YYEEEE come from the germline V gene. The CDR3 is made up of 12 amino acids. Trimming left V 0 bases short and J 6 bases short, with 3 bases between. CDR3 DNA: TGTGCCAGCAGCTTGGACCCCGGGGAGCTGTTTTTT. Protein sequence: CASSLDPGELFF. The entire variable domain, with the rest obtained from reference TRBV5-6 and TRBJ2-2, is as follows: DAGVTQSPTHLIKTRGQQVTLRCSPKSGHDTVSWYQQALGQGPQFIFQYYEEEERQRGNFPDRFSGHQFPNYSSELNVNALLLGDSALYLCASSLDPGELFFGEGSRLTVL.

This clonotype was counted many times. The chain joins TRBV4-2 to TRBJ1-1; possible D gene TRBD1, 5 bases. CDR1 is LGHNA and CDR2 is YNFKEQ in the germline V gene. This CDR3 comprises 16 residues. V was shortened by 0 bases and J by 6 bases, with 17 bases between the two germline ends. The CDR3 loop is CASSQDPRGGSAEAFF. In nucleotides, the CDR3 is TGTGCCAGCAGCCAAGATCCCCGGGGGGGGAGCGCTGAAGCTTTCTTT.

This clonotype occurred many times. This chain connects TRBV5-1 to TRBJ2-1; D perhaps matches TRBD2 (6 bases). CDR1 is SGHRS, CDR2 YFSETQ, per germline. The length of the CDR3 is 14 residues. V was pared by 5 bases and J by 5 bases, with 14 bases between. The CDR3 DNA reads TGCGCCAGCAGTATGGGGGAGGCCCACAATGAGCAGTTCTTC. Its translation is CASSMGEAHNEQFF.

Ten or more counts support this clonotype. CDR3 sequence reads: CASSLVRVEDEQFF. Written as DNA, the CDR3 is TGCGCCAGCAGCTTGGTTCGTGTTGAGGATGAGCAGTTCTTC. The chain has TRBV5-1 and TRBJ2-1; D ambiguous. This CDR3 spans 14 amino acids. Germline CDR1 SGHRS, CDR2 YFSETQ. V dropped 0 bases and J dropped 8 bases, with 12 bases sitting between them.